The rows below give T cell receptor beta chains drawn from one sample of a study of T cell responses to AZD1222 COVID-19 vaccine. Repertoires were generated with immunoSEQ multiplex PCR, while TCRdb's copy carries only in-frame clones and drops some. The top ten hold around 20% of the sample, which has about 130,000 clones, under 90% seen once. The sample consisted of peripheral blood, taken on day 0 of AZD1222 vaccination. The receptors here all came from an adult in good health. CDR3s include the opening cysteine and the closing phenylalanine or tryptophan. The order of the fields is CDR3 protein, CDR3 DNA, V gene, clone size, J gene, D gene. The D gene is left open where the match is weak. The size field is filled for only some rows; it gives once, few, many or a size class.

cdr3_aa: CASNLLPNYGYTF
cdr3_nt: TGTGCCAGCAACCTACTCCCTAACTATGGCTACACCTTC
v_call: TRBV28
clone_size: .
j_call: TRBJ1-2
d_call: .

cdr3_aa: CAWSTGGGFTDTQYF
cdr3_nt: TGTGCCTGGAGCACCGGGGGTGGGTTCACAGATACGCAGTATTTT
v_call: TRBV30
clone_size: .
j_call: TRBJ2-3
d_call: .

cdr3_aa: CASSYNMRGNTIYF
cdr3_nt: TGTGCCAGCAGTTACAACATGCGGGGAAACACCATATATTTT
v_call: TRBV6-5
clone_size: .
j_call: TRBJ1-3
d_call: .

cdr3_aa: CSVEEGIPEAFF
cdr3_nt: TGCAGCGTTGAGGAGGGGATCCCTGAAGCTTTCTTT
v_call: TRBV29-1
clone_size: .
j_call: TRBJ1-1
d_call: .

cdr3_aa: CASSSPLRTAYGYTF
cdr3_nt: TGTGCCAGCAGCTCACCCCTCCGGACCGCCTACGGCTACACCTTC
v_call: TRBV7-2
clone_size: few
j_call: TRBJ1-2
d_call: .

cdr3_aa: CASRLAGTYEQYF
cdr3_nt: TGTGCCAGCAGACTAGCGGGGACCTACGAGCAGTACTTC
v_call: TRBV2
clone_size: .
j_call: TRBJ2-7
d_call: TRBD2

cdr3_aa: CASTPAGTLYEQYF
cdr3_nt: TGTGCCAGCACCCCGGCCGGGACACTATACGAGCAGTACTTC
v_call: TRBV28
clone_size: .
j_call: TRBJ2-7
d_call: .

cdr3_aa: CASSLLVVGAGYGYTF
cdr3_nt: TGTGCCAGCAGCTTATTAGTTGTAGGGGCAGGGTATGGCTACACCTTC
v_call: TRBV7-8
clone_size: .
j_call: TRBJ1-2
d_call: .

cdr3_aa: CASSRISAYDYEQYF
cdr3_nt: TGTGCCAGCAGTAGAATTTCGGCGTATGACTACGAGCAGTACTTC
v_call: TRBV28
clone_size: few
j_call: TRBJ2-7
d_call: .

cdr3_aa: CASSLISGANTIYF
cdr3_nt: TGTGCCAGCAGCTTAATATCAGGGGCCAACACCATATATTTT
v_call: TRBV7-9
clone_size: few
j_call: TRBJ1-3
d_call: .

cdr3_aa: CASSQEHPGQGDTGELFF
cdr3_nt: TGCGCCAGCAGCCAAGAACACCCGGGACAGGGTGACACCGGGGAGCTGTTTTTT
v_call: TRBV4-3
clone_size: .
j_call: TRBJ2-2
d_call: TRBD1

cdr3_aa: CASSGGNQPQHF
cdr3_nt: TGTGCCAGCAGTGGAGGCAATCAGCCCCAGCATTTT
v_call: TRBV2
clone_size: few
j_call: TRBJ1-5
d_call: .

cdr3_aa: CASTPWEGGYGYTF
cdr3_nt: TGCGCCAGCACCCCGTGGGAGGGAGGCTATGGCTACACCTTC
v_call: TRBV5-1
clone_size: .
j_call: TRBJ1-2
d_call: .

cdr3_aa: CAGRGRKSSYEQYF
cdr3_nt: TGTGCCGGACGAGGACGGAAGAGCTCCTACGAGCAGTACTTC
v_call: TRBV19
clone_size: .
j_call: TRBJ2-7
d_call: .

cdr3_aa: CASSGRTSGEQYF
cdr3_nt: TGTGCCAGCAGCGGACGCACTAGCGGTGAGCAGTACTTC
v_call: TRBV7-8
clone_size: .
j_call: TRBJ2-7
d_call: TRBD2

cdr3_aa: CASSLSPLGGAGTQYF
cdr3_nt: TGTGCCAGCAGCTTATCCCCACTCGGGGGGGCCGGGACCCAGTACTTC
v_call: TRBV7-2
clone_size: .
j_call: TRBJ2-5
d_call: TRBD2

cdr3_aa: CASSQIRDSSYEQYF
cdr3_nt: TGTGCCAGCAGCCAAATTCGGGACAGTTCCTACGAGCAGTACTTC
v_call: TRBV14
clone_size: .
j_call: TRBJ2-7
d_call: TRBD1

cdr3_aa: CASSSTLQGGEKLFF
cdr3_nt: TGTGCCAGCAGCTCTACCTTACAGGGAGGTGAAAAACTGTTTTTT
v_call: TRBV7-2
clone_size: .
j_call: TRBJ1-4
d_call: .

cdr3_aa: CASSEEVNTEAFF
cdr3_nt: TGTGCCAGCAGTGAAGAAGTCAACACTGAAGCTTTCTTT
v_call: TRBV2
clone_size: .
j_call: TRBJ1-1
d_call: .

cdr3_aa: CATRAVGTVNYGYTF
cdr3_nt: TGTGCCACTAGGGCAGTAGGGACGGTTAACTATGGCTACACCTTC
v_call: TRBV27
clone_size: .
j_call: TRBJ1-2
d_call: .

cdr3_aa: CASSGGQPNYGYTF
cdr3_nt: TGTGCCAGCAGTGGTGGACAGCCTAACTATGGCTACACCTTC
v_call: TRBV25-1
clone_size: .
j_call: TRBJ1-2
d_call: .

cdr3_aa: CASSQDPGRWEQYF
cdr3_nt: TGCGCCAGCAGCCAAGATCCGGGACGCTGGGAGCAGTACTTC
v_call: TRBV4-3
clone_size: .
j_call: TRBJ2-7
d_call: .

cdr3_aa: CASSDGGTNEKLFF
cdr3_nt: TGCGCCAGCAGTGACGGGGGGACTAATGAAAAACTGTTTTTT
v_call: TRBV10-1
clone_size: few
j_call: TRBJ1-4
d_call: .

cdr3_aa: CATSGGMSYEQYF
cdr3_nt: TGTGCCACCAGTGGAGGCATGTCCTACGAGCAGTACTTC
v_call: TRBV24-1
clone_size: .
j_call: TRBJ2-7
d_call: .

cdr3_aa: CASSQPGRALTDTQYF
cdr3_nt: TGCGCCAGCAGCCAACCTGGGAGAGCCCTAACGGATACGCAGTATTTT
v_call: TRBV5-1
clone_size: .
j_call: TRBJ2-3
d_call: .